The 31 T cell receptor beta chains in this list originate from one sample, sequenced in a study of CD8+CD57+ T cells in acquired aplastic anemia. Whoever was chosen for sequencing had shown CD8+CD57+ cell expansion by flow cytometry. Profiles of TCR beta VDJ and CDR3 were generated from a genomic DNA template. TCRdb reprocessed the reads with MiXCR, giving one entry per CDR3 protein. Of 200,000 to 250,000 distinct CDR3 sequences in the sample, approximately 60% were seen once. Sequencing was carried out using sorted CD4+, CD8+, or CD8+CD57+ T cells (not recorded which) from PBMCs. The receptors derive from a human donor with aplastic anemia.

Turning to this clonotype: A much larger clone is a single base away; this may be a read error. This sequence joins TRBV3-1 and TRBJ2-1, with D hard to call. Germline V gene sequence: CDR1 LGHDT, CDR2 YNNKEL (reference sequence). V lost 0 bases to trimming and J lost 13 bases, with 13 bases between them. This CDR3 comprises 13 residues. This CDR3 is CASSQDIPAVQFF. DNA for the CDR3: TGTGCCAGCAGCCAAGACATCCCCGCCGTACAGTTCTTC.

This clonotype occurred many times. The chain has TRBV10-3 and TRBJ2-7; 11 bases align to TRBD2. Germline CDR1 ENHRY, CDR2 SYGVKD. The trim removed 0 bases at V and 6 bases at J, leaving 7 bases unmatched. This CDR3 is 16 amino acids long. The CDR3 here is CAISESATSGVGEQYF. CDR3 DNA sequence: TGTGCCATCAGTGAGTCTGCGACTAGCGGGGTCGGCGAGCAGTACTTC.

This clonotype occurred a few times. The chain combines TRBV10-3 with TRBJ1-5, with D perhaps matching TRBD1 (6 bases). The V gene's germline CDR1 is ENHRY and CDR2 SYGVKD. This CDR3 contains 14 residues. V lost 6 bases, J lost 8 bases, and 17 bases lay in between. This CDR3 is CAIRDSGTLKPQHF. The CDR3 nucleotides are TGTGCCATCAGGGACAGCGGAACACTGAAGCCCCAGCATTTT.

This chain joins TRBV9 and TRBJ1-2; no clear D gene. Germline CDR1 reads SGDLS; CDR2 reads YYNGEE. The length of the CDR3 is 17 residues. Trimming left V 0 bases short and J 3 bases short, with 18 bases between. The CDR3 nucleotides read TGTGCCAGCAGCGTAGCCCTGGGATTGGTAGGGCACTATGGCTACACCTTC. Encoded protein: CASSVALGLVGHYGYTF.

Details on this clonotype: The junction shows a germline mismatch at one end, possibly a read error. The rearrangement joins TRBV10-3 to TRBJ2-7, with TRBD1 matching over 7 bases. The germline V gene has CDR1 ENHRY and CDR2 SYGVKD. The CDR3 runs to 12 residues. CDR3 protein: CAISPGQAERYF. The CDR3 bases are TGTGCCATCAGTCCTGGACAGGCCGAGCGGTACTTC.

V gene TRBV20-1 combines with J gene TRBJ1-6; no definite D call. V gave up 6 bases and J gave up 9 bases, with 12 bases separating them. Germline CDR1 is DFQATT and CDR2 is SNEGSKA (reference sequence). The CDR3 runs 12 residues. The CDR3 here is CSAGSSPSPLHF. The CDR3 DNA reads TGCAGTGCCGGGAGTTCTCCTTCACCCCTCCACTTT.

V is TRBV7-2 and J is TRBJ1-6, with D unresolved. V lost 6 bases to trimming and J lost 10 bases, with 10 bases between them. The germline CDR1 and CDR2 sequences are SGHTA and FQGNSA. This CDR3 contains 12 residues. CDR3 nucleotide sequence: TGTGCCAGCAGTGGACTCAGCTCACCCCTCCACTTT. Translating gives CASSGLSSPLHF.

The chain combines TRBV7-2 with TRBJ2-1; 8 nucleotides line up with TRBD2. This CDR3 is built from 14 residues. Germline CDR1 reads SGHTA; CDR2 reads FQGNSA. J was trimmed by 4 bases and V by 3 bases; bases with no gene match: 2. The CDR3 DNA is TGTGCCAGCAGCTTTTCTAGCGGGTACAATGAGCAGTTCTTC. Translation: CASSFSSGYNEQFF.

The V call is TRBV7-3, the J call TRBJ2-7; 11 bases map to TRBD2. The CDR3 totals 16 residues. CDR1 and CDR2 from the germline V gene are SGHTA and FQGTGA. Losses at the gene ends were 3 bases for V and 3 bases for J; bases not matched to a gene: 7. CDR3: CASSLTSGTGNYEQYF. The CDR3 region has the DNA TGTGCCAGCAGCTTGACTAGCGGGACCGGTAACTACGAGCAGTACTTC.

This clonotype appeared many times. The chain joins TRBV7-3 to TRBJ1-2; a weak D match, TRBD1 (5 bases). With 0 bases removed from V and 4 bases from J, the gap between germline ends came to 21 bases. Germline V gene lookup returns CDR1 SGHTA and CDR2 FQGTGA. The CDR3 covers 18 residues. The CDR3, as DNA: TGTGCCAGCAGCTTAACGACTCTAGGCGGACGGGGCCTCTATGGCTACACCTTC. Amino acid sequence: CASSLTTLGGRGLYGYTF.

Relative to its sample, this clonotype is medium-sized. The chain has TRBV29-1 and TRBJ2-1, with D maybe TRBD1 (6 bases). V dropped 1 base and J dropped 3 bases, with 13 bases sitting between them. The CDR3 is 15 residues long. CDR1 and CDR2 (germline): SQVTM, ANQGSEA. The CDR3 DNA is TGCAGCGTTGAAGGAGGGCAGGGGATCTACAATGAGCAGTTCTTC. Translation: CSVEGGQGIYNEQFF.

Many counts were recorded for this clonotype. The V call is TRBV27, the J call TRBJ1-6; 9 bases line up with TRBD1. The CDR3 runs to 14 residues. CDR1 and CDR2 (germline): MNHEY, SMNVEV (reference sequence). The V gene end was trimmed by 3 bases and the J gene end by 11 bases; junction bases not matched to a gene: 5. The CDR3 DNA follows: TGTGCCAGCAGTTTTGGGACAGGGACGCCACCCCTCCACTTT. Translated, it gives CASSFGTGTPPLHF.

The chain links TRBV10-3 to TRBJ2-7, with D possibly TRBD2 on 5 matching bases. CDR3 length equals 11 residues. V lost 10 bases to trimming and J lost 4 bases, with 11 bases between them. The V gene's germline CDR1 is ENHRY and CDR2 SYGVKD. CDR3 DNA sequence: TGTGCCACCCGTGACTATTACGAGCAGTACTTC. Amino acid sequence: CATRDYYEQYF.

This chain uses TRBV20-1 with TRBJ1-2, with no clear D. V was shortened by 0 bases and J by 8 bases, with 7 bases between the two germline ends. The CDR3 contains 11 residues. Germline V gene sequence: CDR1 DFQATT, CDR2 SNEGSKA (reference sequence). CDR3 protein: CSAREGEGYTF. Written as DNA, the CDR3 is TGCAGTGCTAGAGAGGGCGAGGGCTACACCTTC.

This rearrangement joins TRBV7-8 to TRBJ2-2, with 7 bases matching TRBD2. Germline CDR1 is SGHVS and CDR2 is FQNEAQ. The CDR3 is made up of 15 amino acids. J gave up 4 bases and V 3 bases, and 5 bases lay outside the gene matches. CDR3 in amino acids: CASSLGTTSTGELFF. The CDR3 bases are TGTGCCAGCAGCTTGGGGACTACGTCCACCGGGGAGCTGTTTTTT.

The chain recombines TRBV11-3 with TRBJ1-1, with D unclear. This CDR3 comprises 20 residues. Trimming shortened V by 3 bases and J by 0 bases, and 26 bases separated the two germline ends. CDR1 and CDR2 (germline): SGHNT, YENEEA. CDR3 amino acids: CASSFVPWRTVRKMNTEAFF. For the CDR3, the DNA is TGTGCCAGCAGCTTTGTGCCGTGGCGAACAGTACGTAAGATGAACACTGAAGCTTTCTTT.

This sequence joins TRBV2 and TRBJ2-1; D is unclear. The CDR3 has 15 amino acids. Between the trimmed V and J ends, which lost 3 bases and 0 bases, there was a span of 9 bases. Germline V gene lookup returns CDR1 SNHLY and CDR2 FYNNEI. The CDR3 protein is CASSDPVISYNEQFF. CDR3 nucleotides: TGTGCCAGCAGTGATCCAGTCATCTCCTACAATGAGCAGTTCTTC. The full variable domain, completed using reference TRBV2 and TRBJ2-1, is EPEVTQTPSHQVTQMGQEVILRCVPISNHLYFYWYRQILGQKVEFLVSFYNNEISEKSEIFDDQFSVERPDGSNFTLKIRSTKLEDSAMYFCASSDPVISYNEQFFGPGTRLTVL.

The chain joins TRBV19 to TRBJ2-7, with D tentatively TRBD1 (6 bases). V dropped 3 bases and J dropped 2 bases, with 14 bases sitting between them. The germline gives CDR1 LNHDA, CDR2 SQIVND (reference sequence). The CDR3 length is 15 residues. CDR3 amino acids: CASSMGQGSTYEQYF. The CDR3 DNA sequence: TGTGCCAGTAGTATGGGTCAGGGGAGCACCTACGAGCAGTACTTC. Supplemented by reference TRBV19 and TRBJ2-7, the full variable domain reads DGGITQSPKYLFRKEGQNVTLSCEQNLNHDAMYWYRQDPGQGLRLIYYSQIVNDFQKGDIAEGYSVSREKKESFPLTVTSAQKNPTAFYLCASSMGQGSTYEQYFGPGTRLTVT.

This clonotype came up once. The chain carries TRBV10-2 and TRBJ2-1; D remains unclear. V was shortened by 0 bases and J by 9 bases, with 9 bases between the two germline ends. Germline assignment: CDR1 WSHSY and CDR2 SAAADI. The CDR3 length is 13 residues. The CDR3 nucleotides are TGCGCCAGCAGTGAGTCAGTTATCCGTGAGCAGTTCTTC. Encoded protein: CASSESVIREQFF.

The table lists this clonotype with a few counts. This chain connects TRBV7-2 to TRBJ1-1, with D unresolved. Looked up from germline, CDR1 is SGHTA and CDR2 is FQGNSA. This CDR3 comprises 15 residues. With 6 bases removed from V and 0 bases from J, the gap between germline ends came to 14 bases. This chain's CDR3 is CASSISDWLNTEAFF. CDR3 sequence (DNA): TGTGCCAGCAGTATTTCTGACTGGCTGAACACTGAAGCTTTCTTT.

Ten or more counts support this clonotype. This chain links TRBV9 with TRBJ2-3; D might be TRBD1 or TRBD2, each matching 5 bases. This CDR3 region has 13 residues. Germline lookup yields CDR1 SGDLS and CDR2 YYNGEE. V gave up 5 bases and J gave up 1 base, with 8 bases separating them. In nucleotides, the CDR3 is TGTGCCAGCAGTCGAGGGGGCACAGATACGCAGTATTTT. Protein product: CASSRGGTDTQYF.

This chain connects TRBV5-4 to TRBJ1-1, with D tentatively TRBD1 (5 bases). V was shortened by 4 bases and J by 1 base, with 14 bases between the two germline ends. This CDR3 region has 15 residues. Germline values: CDR1 SGHNT, CDR2 YYREEE (reference sequence). The CDR3 DNA follows: TGTGCCAGCAGCGCCACCGGGACGCCGAACACTGAAGCTTTCTTT. This codes for CASSATGTPNTEAFF.

The genes are TRBV20-1 and TRBJ1-2; D possibly corresponds to TRBD1 (6 bases). Trimming removed 6 bases at V and 3 bases at J, with 23 bases between. CDR1 and CDR2 from the germline V gene are DFQATT and SNEGSKA (reference sequence). There are 16 residues in the CDR3. CDR3 DNA: TGCAGTGCCCCTGGGGGAGACAGGCCTTTGGACTATGGCTACACCTTC. This translates into CSAPGGDRPLDYGYTF.

This clonotype has at least ten counts. The V and J genes are TRBV24-1 and TRBJ2-1, with TRBD2 matching over 15 bases. V dropped 4 bases and J dropped 7; count of bases not matched to a gene: 4. Looked up from germline, CDR1 is KGHDR and CDR2 is SFDVKD. The CDR3 runs 16 residues. The CDR3 sequence is CATSDIGLAGGNEQFF. In nucleotides, the CDR3 is TGTGCCACCAGTGACATAGGACTAGCGGGGGGGAATGAGCAGTTCTTC.

This clonotype was seen a handful of times. V is TRBV7-9 and J is TRBJ1-2, with TRBD1 identical over 7 bases. CDR3 length equals 13 residues. CDR1 SEHNR and CDR2 FQNEAQ come from the germline V gene (reference sequence). The junction had 2 bases not matched to a gene; V was cut back by 3 bases and J by 4 bases. Here the CDR3 reads CASSLAGGYGYTF. CDR3 coding DNA: TGTGCCAGCAGCTTGGCAGGGGGCTATGGCTACACCTTC.

The J gene is TRBJ2-3, the V gene TRBV14; D unresolved. Germline CDR1 and CDR2: SGHDN and FVKESK. This CDR3 comprises 14 residues. Trimming pared 2 bases from V and 4 bases from J, leaving 10 bases between. The CDR3 DNA reads as TGTGCCAGCAGCCAACTCCATGTAGCAGATACGCAGTATTTT. This translates into CASSQLHVADTQYF.

This clonotype was counted a single time. The chain links TRBV20-1 to TRBJ2-7, with D unclear. Germline V gene data show CDR1 as DFQATT and CDR2 as SNEGSKA (reference sequence). V lost 3 bases to trimming and J lost 3 bases, with 12 bases between them. The CDR3 is 13 amino acids. Here the CDR3 reads CSASSRENYEQYF. CDR3 DNA sequence: TGCAGTGCTAGTTCGAGAGAAAACTACGAGCAGTACTTC.

The chain couples TRBV15 to TRBJ2-1; 8 bases align to TRBD2. The CDR3 has 18 residues. Looked up from germline, CDR1 is LNHNV and CDR2 is YYDKDF (reference sequence). With V trimmed by 0 bases and J by 1 base, 8 bases remained unmatched. CDR3 amino acids: CATSRDLVGLGSYNEQFF. In DNA, the CDR3 is TGTGCCACCAGCAGAGATCTTGTGGGACTAGGGTCCTACAATGAGCAGTTCTTC.

The chain recombines TRBV15 with TRBJ1-4, with 8 bases identical to TRBD1. CDR1 is LNHNV and CDR2 is YYDKDF in the germline V gene (reference sequence). This CDR3 contains 16 residues. J was trimmed by 8 bases and V by 0 bases; bases with no gene match: 8. The CDR3 DNA follows: TGTGCCACCAGCAGAGATGGACAGGGTGGGTACGAAAAACTGTTTTTT. Protein sequence: CATSRDGQGGYEKLFF.

The chain carries TRBV14 and TRBJ2-7; TRBD2 might be the D (7 bases). The CDR3 contains 13 residues. Germline V lookup: CDR1 SGHDN, CDR2 FVKESK. The V gene lost 4 bases and the J gene lost 6 bases, with 13 bases spanning the gap. The CDR3 DNA follows: TGTGCCAGCAGCCTCGGGGCGGGGGCCGAGCAGTACTTC. Translated, it gives CASSLGAGAEQYF.

This chain connects TRBV2 to TRBJ1-1; 7 nucleotides line up with TRBD1. The CDR3 covers 15 residues. Trimming removed 6 bases from V and 1 base from J; junction bases left unmatched: 8. Germline assignment: CDR1 SNHLY and CDR2 FYNNEI. The DNA of the CDR3 is TGTGCCAGCAGAACTGACAGGGCTCGGAACACTGAAGCTTTCTTT. Translated, it gives CASRTDRARNTEAFF. The full variable domain, rest sourced from reference TRBV2 and TRBJ1-1, is EPEVTQTPSHQVTQMGQEVILRCVPISNHLYFYWYRQILGQKVEFLVSFYNNEISEKSEIFDDQFSVERPDGSNFTLKIRSTKLEDSAMYFCASRTDRARNTEAFFGQGTRLTVV.